Each of the 31 T cell receptor delta chains below was sequenced from the same sample in a study of γδ T cells in repeated Plasmodium falciparum infection. TCRdb reanalysed the multiplex PCR reads via CATT. The table has about 48,000 delta-chain clones, 1.5% to 2% seen once. Vgamma9/Vdelta2+ and Vdelta2-negative gammadelta T cells were flow-sorted from PBMC for bulk sequencing. The sequencing sample was made of gamma-delta T cells from blood. These receptors were obtained from a pool of human donors (malaria-infected and uninfected, not separated).

This clone was seen repeatedly, ten times or more. V is TRDV2 and J is TRDJ1, with 9 bases aligning to TRDD3. J gave up 3 bases and V 3 bases, and 10 bases lay outside the gene matches. The germline V gene encodes CDR1 GEAIGNYY and CDR2 EKD. This CDR3 comprises 16 residues. CDR3 region: CACDEGTGGAPDKLIF. In DNA, the CDR3 is TGTGCCTGTGACGAAGGTACTGGGGGAGCCCCCGATAAACTCATCTTT.

This clone occurred a few times. A read error likely explains why the TCRdb protein, taken from a much larger clone, differs from this DNA's translation at residue 4; the protein shown is translated from the DNA. The gene calls are TRDV1 and TRDJ2; D remains unclear. The J gene is absent in TCRdb and was assigned here via DNA matching to germline. This CDR3 comprises 19 residues. The germline V gene encodes CDR1 TSWWSYY and CDR2 QGS. CDR3 region: CALREPLGSRVYLTAQLFF. CDR3 nucleotides: TGTGCTCTTAGGGAACCCCTAGGTTCTAGGGTTTATTTGACAGCACAACTCTTCTTT.

The table lists this clone with a few counts. The TCRdb protein, from a much larger clone, departs from this DNA's translation at residue 12, likely by read error; the protein shown derives from the DNA. This sequence joins TRDV1 and TRDJ1, with 10 nucleotides matching TRDD3. Germline V lookup: CDR1 TSWWSYY, CDR2 QGS. The CDR3 extends over 16 amino acids. V shed 4 bases and J 10 bases; nucleotides not matched to a gene: 15. The CDR3 here is CALGVLGYWGMEGLIF. DNA for the CDR3: TGTGCTCTTGGGGTTTTAGGGTACTGGGGGATGGAAGGACTCATCTTT.

This clone occurred a few times. TCRdb assigns this DNA the protein of a much larger clone, which departs from its translation at residue 7; this likely reflects a read error, and the protein shown comes from translating the DNA. The rearrangement joins TRDV2 to TRDJ1; D call uncertain. TCRdb gives no J gene; it was assigned here by matching the DNA to germline. The CDR3 is 16 amino acids. V was cut by 3 bases and J by 0 bases, with 16 bases left in between. The germline CDR1 and CDR2 sequences are GEAIGNYY and EKD. CDR3 residues: CACDALCTLYTDKLIF. CDR3 nucleotides: TGTGCCTGTGACGCTCTATGTACCTTGTACACCGATAAACTCATCTTT.

This clone was found a few times. The mismatch at residue 4 between this DNA's translation and the TCRdb protein of a much larger clone likely reflects a read error; the protein shown is translated from the DNA. The chain recombines TRDV2 with TRDJ1; 10 positions agree with TRDD3. No J gene is reported in TCRdb; it was inferred here by comparing the DNA with germline. Trimming at V came to 5 bases and at J to 0 bases, leaving 8 bases not matched to a gene. Germline-derived CDR1 and CDR2 are GEAIGNYY and EKD. CDR3 size: 16 residues. The CDR3 spells CACGPLGDPYTDKLIF. The DNA for the CDR3 is TGTGCCTGTGGTCCACTGGGGGATCCGTACACCGATAAACTCATCTTT.

A remark on this clone: TCRdb's entry gives the protein of a much larger clone, which mismatches this DNA's translation at residue 9, likely from a read error; the protein reported here is translated from the DNA. This chain uses TRDV2 with TRDJ1; 7 bases are a match to TRDD3. The J gene, absent from TCRdb, was called here by matching the DNA to germline. The CDR3 extends over 17 amino acids. With V trimmed by 2 bases and J by 0 bases, 11 bases remained unmatched. Germline lookup yields CDR1 GEAIGNYY and CDR2 EKD. The CDR3 bases are TGTGCCTGTGACAATTTGGGGGACTCGACGTACACCGATAAACTCATCTTT. Protein product: CACDNLGDSTYTDKLIF.

In this sample, this clone turned up a few times. TCRdb has a much larger clone's protein, which differs at residue 10 from the translation of this DNA, likely because of a read error; what is shown is the protein translated from the DNA. The V call is TRDV1, the J call TRDJ1; weak D call: TRDD3 (5 bases). CDR3 length: 17 amino acids. Germline V CDR1 and CDR2: TSWWSYY, QGS. Deletions cut 2 bases from V and 0 bases from J, with 16 bases between. In DNA, the CDR3 is TGTGCTCTTGGGGAAAGAACTTTGGGGAATTACACCGATAAACTCATCTTT. Protein: CALGERTLGNYTDKLIF.

This rearrangement joins TRDV1 to TRDJ1, with 7 bases fitting TRDD2. TCRdb gives no J gene; it was assigned here by matching the DNA to germline. V lost 1 base, J lost 3 bases, and 26 bases stayed unmatched. Germline assignment: CDR1 TSWWSYY and CDR2 QGS. The CDR3 runs to 22 residues. For the CDR3, the DNA is TGTGCTCTTGGGGAACCTATGGTTCCTACACGATACTCCCCAACGGGGTCCGATAAACTCATCTTT. Its protein product is CALGEPMVPTRYSPTGSDKLIF.

In this sample, this clone turned up many times. The chain recombines TRDV2 with TRDJ1, with 11 bases fitting TRDD3. TCRdb records no J gene; here it was assigned by comparing the DNA to germline. The germline gives CDR1 GEAIGNYY, CDR2 EKD. There are 18 residues in the CDR3. V gave up 2 bases and J gave up 0 bases; unmatched junction bases: 10. The CDR3 bases are TGTGCCTGTGACAAGTTGCACTGGGGGATATCATACACCGATAAACTCATCTTT. Translating gives CACDKLHWGISYTDKLIF.

This clone was seen at least ten times. Translating this DNA gives a protein that differs at residue 12 from the TCRdb one, which belongs to a much larger clone; a read error is likely, and the protein shown is this translation. V usage is TRDV1 and J usage is TRDJ1; 7 positions match TRDD2. The J segment lost 3 bases and the V segment lost 0 bases, leaving 19 bases of the junction unmatched. Per germline, CDR1 TSWWSYY and CDR2 QGS. CDR3 length: 20 amino acids. The CDR3 DNA reads TGTGCTCTTGGGGAACTTTCCTACTCCACAAGGGGCCCAAAGGCCGATAAACTCATCTTT. Translating it yields CALGELSYSTRGPKADKLIF.

With regard to this clone: The TCRdb protein comes from a much larger clone and disagrees with this DNA's translation at residue 12, likely due to a read error; the protein given here is derived from the DNA. V is TRDV1 and J is TRDJ1; the match to TRDD3 covers 13 bases. The J gene was missing in TCRdb and was found by matching the end of the DNA to germline. J lost 2 bases, V lost 7 bases, and 25 bases had no gene match. Germline V gene data show CDR1 as TSWWSYY and CDR2 as QGS. The CDR3 has 22 residues. The CDR3 DNA follows: TGTGCTCTTGCCGCCCCTTTCCTACGTCAGCCCGCACTGGGGGATACGACCGATAAACTCATCTTT. This codes for CALAAPFLRQPALGDTTDKLIF.

As concerns this clone: It is likely a read error: a sequence one base away is far more abundant. This same CDR3 is encoded by further DNA sequences in the sample. No J gene was named, though the V gene is TRDV2; the tabulated D call, TRDD3, remains unverified against the DNA. Germline V gene sequence: CDR1 GEAIGNYY, CDR2 EKD. There are 17 residues in the CDR3. CDR3 loop: CACDTLAGLGDTDKLIF. The CDR3 region has the DNA TGTGCCTGTGACACCCTAGCCGGACTGGGGGATACCGATAAGCTCATCTTT.

The sample holds a few counts of this clone. The protein held in TCRdb is that of a much larger clone and does not match this DNA's translation at residue 4, likely because of a read error; the protein shown is translated from the DNA. The rearrangement uses TRDV1 and TRDJ1, with D maybe TRDD3 (6 bases). TCRdb is silent on the J gene; assignment here came from matching the DNA to germline. There are 16 residues in the CDR3. Germline V CDR1 and CDR2: TSWWSYY, QGS. Here the CDR3 reads CALVESGGGPTDKLIF. The CDR3 DNA is TGTGCTCTTGTGGAAAGTGGGGGGGGACCCACCGATAAACTCATCTTT.

In its sample, this clone was seen many times. A read error may be the cause here, since a much bigger clone is one base away. The sample contains more than one DNA sequence encoding this CDR3. This chain uses TRDV2 with TRDJ1; 11 nucleotides line up with TRDD3. The J gene, not given by TCRdb, was assigned here from a germline match of the nucleotide sequence. The CDR3 has 19 residues. From germline, CDR1 is GEAIGNYY and CDR2 EKD. CDR3 coding DNA: TGTGCCTGTGACACCGTGAATGGGGGATACGCGACGTACACCGACAAACTCATCTTT. This sequence encodes CACDTVNGGYATYTDKLIF.

This clone appeared many times. TCRdb's protein for this DNA is that of a much larger clone and differs from the translation at residue 11, likely a read error; the protein shown is the DNA translation. The V gene is TRDV1, the J gene TRDJ1, with a possible D match to TRDD3 (5 bases). Germline CDR1 reads TSWWSYY; CDR2 reads QGS. The CDR3 sequence is 14 residues long. V lost 0 bases and J lost 9, with 14 bases in between. The CDR3 coding sequence is TGTGCTCTTGGGGAACTTCCGATACCGGGTGAACTCATCTTT. This codes for CALGELPIPGELIF.

This chain connects TRDV1 to TRDJ1, with D possibly TRDD3 on 5 matching bases. No J gene is reported in TCRdb; it was inferred here by comparing the DNA with germline. The CDR3 is made up of 20 amino acids. Germline V gene lookup returns CDR1 TSWWSYY and CDR2 QGS. V lost 9 bases, J lost 1 base, and 33 bases lay in between. Here the CDR3 reads CALKIARRAVWEKGTDKLIF. In nucleotides, the CDR3 is TGTGCTCTGAAGATAGCAAGGAGAGCAGTCTGGGAAAAAGGCACCGATAAACTCATCTTT.

This clone was recorded many times. The protein that TCRdb holds for this DNA derives from a much larger clone and differs from the translated DNA at residue 12, which likely indicates a read error; the protein shown here is translated from the DNA. This rearrangement joins TRDV1 to TRDJ1, with TRDD2 as a possible D gene (6 bases). The J gene, absent from TCRdb, was called here by matching the DNA to germline. Germline V CDR1 and CDR2: TSWWSYY, QGS. Trimming stripped 11 bases from V and 7 bases from J, with 32 bases between. The CDR3 runs 17 residues. DNA for the CDR3: TGTGCTATATCGGCCTTCCCAAGCAGATTCTTCACGTTTAAACTCATCTTT. Translation: CAISAFPSRFFTFKLIF.

In the case of this clone: For this DNA, TCRdb reports the protein of a much larger clone, which diverges at residue 3, most likely from a read error; the protein presented here is translated directly from the DNA. The chain uses TRDV2 and TRDJ2, with D tentatively TRDD3 (5 bases). CDR1 is GEAIGNYY, CDR2 EKD, per germline. The CDR3 spans 16 residues. CDR3 sequence reads: CAYDIIGVGETAQLFF. In nucleotides, the CDR3 is TGTGCCTATGACATAATTGGGGTGGGAGAGACAGCACAACTCTTCTTT.

This clone occurred many times. The chain couples TRDV2 to TRDJ1, with unresolved D. The CDR3 is 14 residues long. V was pared by 1 base and J by 0 bases, with 8 bases between. Germline assignment: CDR1 GEAIGNYY and CDR2 EKD. CDR3 protein: CACDTAEYTDKLIF. CDR3 bases: TGTGCCTGTGACACAGCCGAGTACACCGATAAACTCATCTTT.

About this clone: A far more abundant clone sits one base away, making this likely a read error. The same CDR3 also results from other DNA sequences found in this sample. V usage is TRDV1 and J usage is TRDJ1; 7 bases align to TRDD3. In germline, CDR1 is TSWWSYY, CDR2 QGS. This CDR3 is 16 amino acids long. The CDR3 DNA reads TGTGCTCTTGGGGACCCATACTGGGGCTACACCGATAAGCTCATCTTT. As protein: CALGDPYWGYTDKLIF.

This clone was seen repeatedly, ten times or more. The chain joins TRDV1 to TRDJ1; TRDD2 is a possible D gene (9 bases). This CDR3 contains 26 residues. Germline V gives CDR1 TSWWSYY, CDR2 QGS. The V end lost 0 bases, the J end lost 2 bases, and 43 bases lay between the germline ends. The DNA for the CDR3 is TGTGCTCTTGGGGAACTTTTTGGCCTTCCTACAACGGGGGTACTGGGGGTCACCTACCTGACCGATAAACTCATCTTT. This sequence encodes CALGELFGLPTTGVLGVTYLTDKLIF.

Turning to this clone: It differs at one base from a far larger clone, so likely a read error. Different DNA sequences within this sample yield the same CDR3. The chain joins TRDV1 to TRDJ1; 7 nucleotides agree with TRDD3. Here the J gene came from matching the DNA to germline, since TCRdb omits it. Germline loops: CDR1 TSWWSYY, CDR2 QGS. The CDR3 is 21 amino acids. The CDR3 DNA sequence: TGTGCCCTTGGGGAAACCAAACCACCCCGGTACTGGGGATGCGCCACCGATAAACTCATCTTT. Amino acid sequence: CALGETKPPRYWGCATDKLIF.

This clone was found a few times. The protein in TCRdb stems from a much larger clone and differs at residue 8 from this DNA's translation, likely a read error; here the protein is translated from the DNA. V gene TRDV1 combines with J gene TRDJ1, with TRDD3 matching 8 bases. The CDR3 contains 23 residues. Germline V gene lookup returns CDR1 TSWWSYY and CDR2 QGS. J lost 0 bases, V lost 1 base, and 25 bases had no gene match. The CDR3 loop is CALGEPALLRQLGGTYYTDKLIF. CDR3 nucleotide sequence: TGTGCTCTTGGGGAACCCGCCCTCCTACGCCAACTGGGGGGGACATACTACACCGATAAACTCATCTTT.

This clone turned up a few times. The protein TCRdb gives is from a much larger clone and does not agree with this DNA's translation at residue 13, likely a read error; the protein shown here comes from the DNA. The chain joins TRDV1 to TRDJ1; 8 bases match TRDD2. The CDR3 sequence is 15 residues long. The germline CDR1 and CDR2 sequences are TSWWSYY and QGS. DNA for the CDR3: TGTGCTCTTGGGGAATCCTTCCTAAACACCGATAAACCCATCTTT. Translating it yields CALGESFLNTDKPIF.

There are a few counts of this clone. This likely came from a read error, as a far larger clone is one base away. This CDR3 is also generated by other DNA sequences in the sample. For the CDR3, the DNA is TGTGCCTGTGACACCCTCCGCGGGTGGGGGATACTCCACACCGATAAGCTCATCTTT. Its protein is CACDTLRGWGILHTDKLIF. There is no J gene call, but TRDV2 is given as the V gene; TRDD3, the table's D call, was not compared with the DNA. The CDR3 contains 19 residues. Per the germline V gene, CDR1 is GEAIGNYY and CDR2 is EKD.

Points on this clone: TCRdb attributes to this sequence the protein of a much larger clone, which differs from the DNA translation at residue 16; a read error is likely, and the protein displayed is translated from the DNA. This chain joins TRDV1 and TRDJ1, with 8 positions matching TRDD3. In the absence of a J gene in TCRdb, the DNA was matched to germline to assign it here. The CDR3 is 19 residues long. Germline CDR1 reads TSWWSYY; CDR2 reads QGS. In DNA form, the CDR3 reads TGTGCTCTTGGGGAACTATCCTACCAGGGGGATAGCTACACCGATAGACTCATCTTT. Its translation: CALGELSYQGDSYTDRLIF.

Notes on this clone: This DNA's translation differs at residue 15 from TCRdb's protein, which comes from a much larger clone; a read error is likely, and the protein shown is translated from the DNA. Here the CDR3 reads CALGEFRKTQGDKLTF. Here the CDR3 DNA reads TGTGCTCTTGGGGAATTTCGGAAAACTCAAGGGGATAAACTCACCTTT. The chain has TRDV1 and TRDJ1; 7 bases map to TRDD3. The germline V gene encodes CDR1 TSWWSYY and CDR2 QGS. The CDR3 length is 16 residues.

This clone was recorded many times. Other DNA sequences of this sample code for an identical CDR3. The chain joins TRDV2 to TRDJ2; TRDD3 agrees at 13 bases. The ends lost 1 base at V and 5 bases at J; junction bases unmatched: 36. Germline V gene lookup returns CDR1 GEAIGNYY and CDR2 EKD. The CDR3 totals 27 residues. The CDR3 DNA follows: TGTGCCTGTGACACTTTACTGGGGGATACGCACCTCGGAGGACTGGGGGATACCCCCGTAAAAACAGCACAACTCTTCTTT. It codes for CACDTLLGDTHLGGLGDTPVKTAQLFF.

On this clone itself: This likely reflects a read error, since a far larger clone is one base away. The sample contains more than one DNA sequence encoding this CDR3. The chain has TRDV1 and TRDJ1; no clear D gene. The J gene comes from matching the DNA to germline here; TCRdb lacks it. CDR1 and CDR2 (germline): TSWWSYY, QGS. The CDR3 covers 16 residues. V was pared by 9 bases and J by 0 bases, with 20 bases between. CDR3 DNA sequence: TGTGCTCTCGGGAATAAAAACAGGGAAGACACCGATAAACTCATCTTT. Protein: CALGNKNREDTDKLIF.

This clone occurred many times. The gene calls are TRDV2 and TRDJ1; 9 positions agree with TRDD3. Germline values: CDR1 GEAIGNYY, CDR2 EKD. CDR3 length: 17 amino acids. Losses at the gene ends were 0 bases for V and 0 bases for J; bases not matched to a gene: 7. As DNA, the CDR3 is TGTGCCTGTGACACCTTGGAGGGGGGATACTACACCGATAAACTCATCTTT. This encodes CACDTLEGGYYTDKLIF.

As concerns this clone: The protein given by TCRdb reflects a much larger clone and differs at residue 13 from this DNA's translation, likely from a read error; the protein shown is the DNA's translation. V gene TRDV1 combines with J gene TRDJ1; D remains ambiguous. The J gene was missing in TCRdb and was found by matching the end of the DNA to germline. Trimming shortened V by 2 bases and J by 6 bases, and 22 bases separated the two germline ends. This CDR3 is built from 17 residues. Germline-derived CDR1 and CDR2 are TSWWSYY and QGS. The CDR3 here is CALGECPYTLRTNKLIF. The CDR3 DNA reads as TGTGCTCTTGGGGAATGCCCCTATACCCTGAGGACCAATAAACTCATCTTT.